This TCR beta chain came from a study of T-cell reconstitution after alpha-beta-depleted transplantation in children. As for this clonotype: No antigen is known for it.

The J segment lost 4 bases and the V segment lost 7 bases, leaving 5 bases of the junction unmatched. The germline gives CDR1 SQVTM, CDR2 ANQGSEA. The length of the CDR3 is 12 residues. Findings of the study overall: Recipient T cells and thymic progenitors that survived were the source of the high TCRbeta diversity seen at day 60 in some patients.

For TCRbeta, the library was prepared with unique molecular identifiers. TCRdb itself ran the PCR reads through MiXCR, one entry per CDR3 protein. This sample has about 250,000 distinct CDR3 sequences, with roughly a quarter found just once. V usage is TRBV29-1 and J usage is TRBJ1-1, with TRBD1 identical over 8 bases. The input for sequencing was PBMCs, mostly from graft donor cells, taken 360 days after TCRalphabeta/CD19-depleted stem cell transplant. This receptor was taken from a female patient aged 2-9 years who had a stem cell transplant for congenital amegakaryocytic thrombocytopenia, so the T cells may come from the graft donor. CDR3 residues: CSALQGGTEAFF. The CDR3 DNA is TGCAGCGCCCTACAGGGGGGCACTGAAGCTTTCTTT.